Sequencing of this T cell receptor beta chain was carried out in a study of cytomegalovirus exposure and HLA in healthy donors (dated by TCRdb to about 2017). With respect to the entire study: A later analysis indicated that the 95 to 150 validation repertoires were generated on the platform also employed for the 700 or so repertoires of the first cohort. The study aimed to test whether cataloging public T cell receptors could reveal signatures of past pathogen exposure. Along with the roughly 670-subject first cohort, a separate validation cohort of 120 different subjects was used. To predict cytomegalovirus infection status, the study combined high-throughput TCR immunosequencing, statistical association of individual TCRs with disease status, and machine learning. General conclusions and limits of the study: The classifier was reported to diagnose cytomegalovirus status with high specificity and sensitivity in both the original and validation cohorts. Subsequent analysis determined that TCRs grouped into clusters in the first cohort also showed a tendency toward co-occurrence across the 120 or so validation repertoires, and 90% to 95% of cluster scores exceeded 0. The authors suggested that the approach could potentially be extended to other disease states and immunological phenotypes. A later analysis lacked HLA typing for the validation cohort, so it scored co-occurrence in that cohort across all 110 or so repertoires. In the study, 164 TCR beta chains were listed as associated with cytomegalovirus. Three of the identified cytomegalovirus-associated TCR beta chains were confirmed in vitro to be specific for cytomegalovirus antigens. Across donors, most TCR sequences were observed very rarely, whereas some public TCRs were present in many individuals.

Preparation of the library involved the immunoSEQ multiplex PCR assay. Processing in the source paper ran as follows. A statistical classification framework was built to diagnose cytomegalovirus status from the catalog of TCR beta chain sequences. Entries here come from immuneACCESS through TCRdb and include only in-frame sequences with V and J called. Some clones fail to appear in such tables; in the studies checked, an unresolved V gene covers under half of the shortfall, and the cause of the remainder is unknown. The V and J calls and clone size are taken from that table; D and trimming were inferred from the DNA. The sample profile shows about 180,000 clones; 85% of them were found once. The ten largest clonotypes hold 16% of the sample. Separate from the roughly 700-subject first cohort, the validation cohort of 90 to 150 subjects was the group to which the donors belonged. From the cysteine up to the phenylalanine, the CDR3 has a length of 15 residues. Just the 45-base CDR3 DNA is kept, in frame starting at base 1. V is reduced by 10 bases and J by 0 bases, leaving a spacing of 20 bases between them.

As for this clone: Its specific antigen is unknown. No qualities accompany the bases; no much larger clone lies one base away.

This TCR was recovered from a young man in good health and CMV-seropositive. The chain employs TRBV5-7 and TRBJ2-7; TRBD1 could be the D gene, as 5 bases match. TRBV5-7 is sorted into the ORF group, with uncertain function. The sequencing sample was made of PBMCs. The CDR3: CAPTSSAGLSYEQYF. The nucleotides read TGTGCCCCCACCAGCTCGGCAGGGCTCTCCTACGAGCAGTACTTC.